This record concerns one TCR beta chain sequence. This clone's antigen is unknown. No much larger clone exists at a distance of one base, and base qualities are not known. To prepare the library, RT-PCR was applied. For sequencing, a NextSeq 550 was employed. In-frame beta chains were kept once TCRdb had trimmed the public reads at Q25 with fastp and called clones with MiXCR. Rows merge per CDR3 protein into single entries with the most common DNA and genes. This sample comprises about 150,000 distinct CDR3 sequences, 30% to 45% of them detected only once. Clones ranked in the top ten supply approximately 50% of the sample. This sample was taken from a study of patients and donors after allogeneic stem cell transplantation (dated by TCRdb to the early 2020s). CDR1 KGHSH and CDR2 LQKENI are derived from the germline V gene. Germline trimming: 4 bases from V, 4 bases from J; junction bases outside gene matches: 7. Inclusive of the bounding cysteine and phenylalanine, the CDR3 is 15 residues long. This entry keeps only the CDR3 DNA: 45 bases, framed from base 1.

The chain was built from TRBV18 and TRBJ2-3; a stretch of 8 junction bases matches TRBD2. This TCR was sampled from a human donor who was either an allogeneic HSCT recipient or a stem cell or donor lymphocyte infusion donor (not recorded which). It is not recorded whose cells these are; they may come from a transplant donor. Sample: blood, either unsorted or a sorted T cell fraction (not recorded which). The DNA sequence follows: TGTGCCAGCTCACGAGAAAGCGGGGGTTCAGATACGCAGTATTTT. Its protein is CASSRESGGSDTQYF.